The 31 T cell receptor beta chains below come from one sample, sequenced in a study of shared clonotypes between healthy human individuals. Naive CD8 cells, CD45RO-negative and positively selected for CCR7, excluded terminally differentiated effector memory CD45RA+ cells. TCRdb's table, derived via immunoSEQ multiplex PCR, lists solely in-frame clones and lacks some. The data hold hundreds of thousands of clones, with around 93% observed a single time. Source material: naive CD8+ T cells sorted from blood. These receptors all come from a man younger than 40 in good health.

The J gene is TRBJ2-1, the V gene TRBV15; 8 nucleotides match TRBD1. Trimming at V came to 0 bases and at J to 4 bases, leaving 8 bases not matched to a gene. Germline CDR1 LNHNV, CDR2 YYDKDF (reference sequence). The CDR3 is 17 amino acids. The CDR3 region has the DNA TGTGCCACCAGCAGAGATCTTGGACAGGGACAATACAATGAGCAGTTCTTC. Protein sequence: CATSRDLGQGQYNEQFF.

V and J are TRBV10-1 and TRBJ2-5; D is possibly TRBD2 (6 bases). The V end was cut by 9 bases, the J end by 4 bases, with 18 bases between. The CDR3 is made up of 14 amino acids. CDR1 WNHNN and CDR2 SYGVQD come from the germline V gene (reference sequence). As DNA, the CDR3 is TGCGCCAGATCCCACACCGGGAGAAGAGAGACCCAGTACTTC. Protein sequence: CARSHTGRRETQYF.

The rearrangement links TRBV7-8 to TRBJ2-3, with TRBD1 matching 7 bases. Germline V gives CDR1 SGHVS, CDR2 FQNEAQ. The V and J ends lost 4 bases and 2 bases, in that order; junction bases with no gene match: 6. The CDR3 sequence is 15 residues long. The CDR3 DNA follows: TGTGCCAGCAGCTCCCGACAGGGATACACAGATACGCAGTATTTT. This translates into CASSSRQGYTDTQYF.

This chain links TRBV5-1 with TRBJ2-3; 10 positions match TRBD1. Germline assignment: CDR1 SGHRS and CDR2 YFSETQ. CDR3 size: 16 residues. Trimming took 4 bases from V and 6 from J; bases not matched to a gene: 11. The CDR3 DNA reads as TGCGCCAGCAGCGTGGATCCGGGACAGGGGTCGGATACGCAGTATTTT. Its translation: CASSVDPGQGSDTQYF.

The CDR3 is CASSPWAFRDSSYTF. In DNA form, the CDR3 reads TGTGCCAGTAGTCCCTGGGCCTTCCGGGATAGCAGCTACACCTTC. The genes are TRBV19 and TRBJ1-2; no clear D gene. The V end lost 5 bases, the J end lost 9 bases, and 22 bases lay between the germline ends. Germline CDR1 and CDR2: LNHDA and SQIVND (reference sequence). The CDR3 contains 15 residues. The full variable domain, with the rest looked up from reference TRBV19 and TRBJ1-2, is DGGITQSPKYLFRKEGQNVTLSCEQNLNHDAMYWYRQDPGQGLRLIYYSQIVNDFQKGDIAEGYSVSREKKESFPLTVTSAQKNPTAFYLCASSPWAFRDSSYTFGSGTRLTVV.

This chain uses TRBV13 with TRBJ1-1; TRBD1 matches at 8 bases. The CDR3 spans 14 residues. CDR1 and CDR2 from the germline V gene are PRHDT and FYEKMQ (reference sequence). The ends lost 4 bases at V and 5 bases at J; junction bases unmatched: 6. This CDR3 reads CASSSTGGWTEAFF. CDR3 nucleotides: TGTGCCAGCAGCTCCACAGGGGGTTGGACTGAAGCTTTCTTT.

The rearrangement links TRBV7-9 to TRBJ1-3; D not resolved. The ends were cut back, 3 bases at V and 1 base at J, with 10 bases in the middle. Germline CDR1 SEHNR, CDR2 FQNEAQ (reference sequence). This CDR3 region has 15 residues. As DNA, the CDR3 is TGTGCCAGCAGCTTGGTCGTAGGATCTGGAAACACCATATATTTT. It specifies CASSLVVGSGNTIYF.

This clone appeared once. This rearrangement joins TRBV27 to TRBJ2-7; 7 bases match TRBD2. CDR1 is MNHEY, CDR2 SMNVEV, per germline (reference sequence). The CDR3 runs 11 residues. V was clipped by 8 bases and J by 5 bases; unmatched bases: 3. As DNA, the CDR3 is TGTGCCAGCTCTGCGGGGGACGAGCAGTACTTC. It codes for CASSAGDEQYF.

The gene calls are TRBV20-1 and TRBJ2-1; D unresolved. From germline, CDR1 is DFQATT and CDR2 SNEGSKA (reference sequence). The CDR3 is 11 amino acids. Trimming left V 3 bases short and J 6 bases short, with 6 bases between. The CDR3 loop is CSARDVNEQFF. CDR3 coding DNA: TGCAGTGCTAGGGACGTCAATGAGCAGTTCTTC.

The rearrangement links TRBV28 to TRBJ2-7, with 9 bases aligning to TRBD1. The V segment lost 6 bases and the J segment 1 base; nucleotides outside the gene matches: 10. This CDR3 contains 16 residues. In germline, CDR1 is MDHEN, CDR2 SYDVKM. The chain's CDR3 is CASRLMDRGPSYEQYF. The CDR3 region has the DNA TGTGCCAGCAGGCTCATGGACAGGGGCCCTTCCTACGAGCAGTACTTC.

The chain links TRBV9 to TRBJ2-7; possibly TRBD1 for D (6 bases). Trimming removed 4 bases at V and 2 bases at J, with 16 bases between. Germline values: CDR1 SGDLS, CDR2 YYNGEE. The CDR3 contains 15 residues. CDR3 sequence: CASSSRPTGPYEQYF. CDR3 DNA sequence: TGTGCCAGCAGCTCCCGGCCGACAGGACCCTACGAGCAGTACTTC.

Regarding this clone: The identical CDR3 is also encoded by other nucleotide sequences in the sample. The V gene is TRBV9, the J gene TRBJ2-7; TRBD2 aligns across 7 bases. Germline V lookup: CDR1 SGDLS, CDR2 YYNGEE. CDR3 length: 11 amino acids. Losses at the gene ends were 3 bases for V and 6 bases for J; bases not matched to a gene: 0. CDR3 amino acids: CASSAGGEQYF. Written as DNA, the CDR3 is TGTGCCAGCAGCGCGGGGGGCGAGCAGTACTTC. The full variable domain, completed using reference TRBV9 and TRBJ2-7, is DSGVTQTPKHLITATGQRVTLRCSPRSGDLSVYWYQQSLDQGLQFLIQYYNGEERAKGNILERFSAQQFPDLHSELNLSSLELGDSALYFCASSAGGEQYFGPGTRLTVT.

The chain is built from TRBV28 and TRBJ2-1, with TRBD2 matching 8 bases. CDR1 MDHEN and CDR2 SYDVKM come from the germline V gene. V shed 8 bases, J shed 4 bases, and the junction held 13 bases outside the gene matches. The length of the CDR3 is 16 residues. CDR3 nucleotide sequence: TGTGCCAGCGATAAGGACGAGACTAGCGCGTACAATGAGCAGTTCTTC. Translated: CASDKDETSAYNEQFF.

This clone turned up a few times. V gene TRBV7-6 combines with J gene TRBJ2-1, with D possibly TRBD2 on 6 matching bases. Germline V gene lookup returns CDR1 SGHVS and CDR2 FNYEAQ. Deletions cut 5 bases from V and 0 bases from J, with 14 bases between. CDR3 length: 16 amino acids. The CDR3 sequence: CASSTEAGSSYNEQFF. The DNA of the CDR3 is TGTGCCAGCAGCACCGAAGCGGGTAGCTCCTACAATGAGCAGTTCTTC. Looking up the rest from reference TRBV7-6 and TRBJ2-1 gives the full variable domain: GAGVSQSPRYKVTKRGQDVALRCDPISGHVSLYWYRQALGQGPEFLTYFNYEAQQDKSGLPNDRFSAERPEGSISTLTIQRTEQRDSAMYRCASSTEAGSSYNEQFFGPGTRLTVL.

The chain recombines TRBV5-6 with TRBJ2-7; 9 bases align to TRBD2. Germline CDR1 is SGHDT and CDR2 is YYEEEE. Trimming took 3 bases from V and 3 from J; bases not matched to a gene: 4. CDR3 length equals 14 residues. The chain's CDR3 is CASSYMTSGYEQYF. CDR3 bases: TGTGCCAGCAGCTACATGACTAGCGGCTACGAGCAGTACTTC.

This chain's CDR3 is CASNDPGRGVFDEQFF. In DNA, the CDR3 is TGTGCCAGCAACGATCCCGGGCGTGGAGTATTCGATGAGCAGTTCTTC. The J gene is TRBJ2-1, the V gene TRBV2; D remains unclear. The CDR3 totals 16 residues. Germline V gene sequence: CDR1 SNHLY, CDR2 FYNNEI. V gave up 7 bases and J gave up 8 bases, with 24 bases separating them. The full variable domain, rest sourced from reference TRBV2 and TRBJ2-1, is EPEVTQTPSHQVTQMGQEVILRCVPISNHLYFYWYRQILGQKVEFLVSFYNNEISEKSEIFDDQFSVERPDGSNFTLKIRSTKLEDSAMYFCASNDPGRGVFDEQFFGPGTRLTVL.

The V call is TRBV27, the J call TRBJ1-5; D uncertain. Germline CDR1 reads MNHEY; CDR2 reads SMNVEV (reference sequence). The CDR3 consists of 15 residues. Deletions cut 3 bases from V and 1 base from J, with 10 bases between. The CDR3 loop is CASSFAGVSNQPQHF. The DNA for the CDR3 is TGTGCCAGCAGTTTCGCCGGGGTGAGCAATCAGCCCCAGCATTTT.

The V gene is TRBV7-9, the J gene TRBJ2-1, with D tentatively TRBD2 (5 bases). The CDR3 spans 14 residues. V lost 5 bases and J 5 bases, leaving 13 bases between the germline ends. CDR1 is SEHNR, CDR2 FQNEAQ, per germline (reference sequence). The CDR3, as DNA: TGTGCCAGCAGCCAGACCCACGGGGACAATGAGCAGTTCTTC. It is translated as CASSQTHGDNEQFF.

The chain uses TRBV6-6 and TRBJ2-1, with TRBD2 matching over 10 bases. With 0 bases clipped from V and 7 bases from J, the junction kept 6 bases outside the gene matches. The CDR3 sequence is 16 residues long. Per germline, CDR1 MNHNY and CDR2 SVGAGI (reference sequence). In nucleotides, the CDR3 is TGTGCCAGCAGTTACTCTGGTAGCGGGAGGCTTAATGAGCAGTTCTTC. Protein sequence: CASSYSGSGRLNEQFF.

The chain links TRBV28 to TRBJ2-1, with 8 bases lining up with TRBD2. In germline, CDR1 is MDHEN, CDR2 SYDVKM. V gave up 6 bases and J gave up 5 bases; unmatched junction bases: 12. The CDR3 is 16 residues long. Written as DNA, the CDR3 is TGTGCCAGCAGGCTTATCCGACTAGCGCCCAACAATGAGCAGTTCTTC. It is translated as CASRLIRLAPNNEQFF. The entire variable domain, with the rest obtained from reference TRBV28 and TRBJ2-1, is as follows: DVKVTQSSRYLVKRTGEKVFLECVQDMDHENMFWYRQDPGLGLRLIYFSYDVKMKEKGDIPEGYSVSREKKERFSLILESASTNQTSMYLCASRLIRLAPNNEQFFGPGTRLTVL.

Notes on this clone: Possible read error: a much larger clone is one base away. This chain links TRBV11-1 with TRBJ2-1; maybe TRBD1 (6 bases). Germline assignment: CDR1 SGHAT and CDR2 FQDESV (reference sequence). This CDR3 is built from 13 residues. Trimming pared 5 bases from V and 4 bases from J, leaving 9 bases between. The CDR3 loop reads CASSPDSYNEQFF. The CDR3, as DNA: TGTGCCAGCAGCCCGGACAGTTACAATGAGCAGTTCTTC.

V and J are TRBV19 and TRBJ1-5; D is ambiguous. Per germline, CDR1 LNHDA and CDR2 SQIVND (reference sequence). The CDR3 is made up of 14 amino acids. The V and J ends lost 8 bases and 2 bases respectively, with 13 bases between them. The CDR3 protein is CASQRRGGNQPQHF. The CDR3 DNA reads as TGTGCCAGTCAGAGACGTGGGGGCAATCAGCCCCAGCATTTT.

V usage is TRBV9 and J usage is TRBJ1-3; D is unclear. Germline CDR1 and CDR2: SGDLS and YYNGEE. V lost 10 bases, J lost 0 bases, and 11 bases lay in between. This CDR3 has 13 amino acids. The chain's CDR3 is CASRGRSGNTIYF. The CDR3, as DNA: TGTGCCTCCAGAGGCCGCTCTGGAAACACCATATATTTT. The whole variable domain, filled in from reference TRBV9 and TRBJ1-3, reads DSGVTQTPKHLITATGQRVTLRCSPRSGDLSVYWYQQSLDQGLQFLIQYYNGEERAKGNILERFSAQQFPDLHSELNLSSLELGDSALYFCASRGRSGNTIYFGEGSWLTVV.

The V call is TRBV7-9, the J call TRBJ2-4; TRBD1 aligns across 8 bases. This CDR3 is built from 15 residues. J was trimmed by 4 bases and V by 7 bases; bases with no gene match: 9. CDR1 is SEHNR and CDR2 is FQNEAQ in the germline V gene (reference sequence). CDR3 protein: CASIKDRDGKNIQYF. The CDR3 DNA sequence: TGTGCCAGCATCAAGGACAGGGACGGGAAAAACATTCAGTACTTC.

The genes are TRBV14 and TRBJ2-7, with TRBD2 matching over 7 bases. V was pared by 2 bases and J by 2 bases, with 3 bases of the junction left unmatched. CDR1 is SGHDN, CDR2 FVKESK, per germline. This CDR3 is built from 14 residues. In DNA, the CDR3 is TGTGCCAGCAGCCAATGGGGGGGGACCTACGAGCAGTACTTC. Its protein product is CASSQWGGTYEQYF.

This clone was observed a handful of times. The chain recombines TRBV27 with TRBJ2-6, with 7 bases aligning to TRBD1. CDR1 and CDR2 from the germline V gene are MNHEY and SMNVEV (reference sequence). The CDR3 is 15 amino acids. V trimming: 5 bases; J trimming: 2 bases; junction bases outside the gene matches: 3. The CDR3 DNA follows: TGTGCCAGCAGTCCGACAGGGACTGGGGCCAACGTCCTGACTTTC. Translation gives CASSPTGTGANVLTF.

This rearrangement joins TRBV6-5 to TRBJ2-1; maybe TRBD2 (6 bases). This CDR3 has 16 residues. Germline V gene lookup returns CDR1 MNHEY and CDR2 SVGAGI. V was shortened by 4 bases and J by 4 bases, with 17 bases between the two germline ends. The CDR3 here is CASSSGLGDHYNEQFF. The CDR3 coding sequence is TGTGCCAGCAGTTCGGGACTCGGGGACCATTACAATGAGCAGTTCTTC.

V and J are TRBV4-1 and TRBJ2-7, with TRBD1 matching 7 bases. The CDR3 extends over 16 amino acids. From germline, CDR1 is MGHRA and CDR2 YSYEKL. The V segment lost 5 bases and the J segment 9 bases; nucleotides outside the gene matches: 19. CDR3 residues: CASSSSPGTASDPQYF. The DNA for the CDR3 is TGCGCCAGCAGCTCCAGTCCCGGGACAGCCTCTGATCCGCAGTACTTC.

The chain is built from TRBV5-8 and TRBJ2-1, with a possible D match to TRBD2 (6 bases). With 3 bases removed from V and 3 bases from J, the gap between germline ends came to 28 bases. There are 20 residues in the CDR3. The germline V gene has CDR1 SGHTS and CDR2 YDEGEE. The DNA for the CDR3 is TGTGCCAGCAGCTCCAAACCCGGGACTGACGAACTAGCAGGCTACAATGAGCAGTTCTTC. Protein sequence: CASSSKPGTDELAGYNEQFF.

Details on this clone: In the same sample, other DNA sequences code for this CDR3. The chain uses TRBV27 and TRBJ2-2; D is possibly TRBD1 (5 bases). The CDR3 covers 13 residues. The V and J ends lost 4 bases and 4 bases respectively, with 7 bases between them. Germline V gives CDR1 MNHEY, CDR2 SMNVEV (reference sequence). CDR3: CASSSQGTGELFF. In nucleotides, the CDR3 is TGTGCCAGCAGTTCCCAGGGCACCGGGGAGCTGTTTTTT.

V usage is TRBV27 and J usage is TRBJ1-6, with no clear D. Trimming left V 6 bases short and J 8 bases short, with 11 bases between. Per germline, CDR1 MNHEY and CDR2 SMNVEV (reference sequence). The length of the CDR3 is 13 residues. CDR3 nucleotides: TGTGCCAGCAGCCCGGGATCTTATTCACCCCTCCACTTT. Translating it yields CASSPGSYSPLHF.